The 8 T cell receptor beta chains presented below share a single source sample, sequenced in a study of shared clonotypes between healthy human individuals. The repertoire was sequenced with immunoSEQ multiplex PCR; TCRdb's copy has only in-frame clones and lacks some. The sample has roughly 490,000 clones, 70% to 85% seen once. The sequenced sample was PBMCs. These receptors came from a woman aged 40 to 55 in good health. Some clones in this sample may be carry-over from other donors' samples.

J is TRBJ1-5 and V is TRBV6-1, with 10 bases lining up with TRBD1. The CDR3 sequence is 14 residues long. Looked up from germline, CDR1 is MNHNS and CDR2 is SASEGT. The trim removed 5 bases at V and 8 bases at J, leaving 6 bases unmatched. DNA for the CDR3: TGTGCCAGCAGTCAGGGACAGGGGCTTGAGCCCCAGCATTTT. It yields the protein CASSQGQGLEPQHF.

The V and J genes are TRBV27 and TRBJ2-1; maybe TRBD2 (6 bases). Germline CDR1 reads MNHEY; CDR2 reads SMNVEV (reference sequence). The length of the CDR3 is 16 residues. Trimming took 2 bases from V and 4 from J, leaving 15 bases between them. CDR3 nucleotides: TGTGCCAGCAGTTTAAGCCCTAGCGTAGATTACAATGAGCAGTTCTTC. Encoded protein: CASSLSPSVDYNEQFF.

This sequence joins TRBV30 and TRBJ2-1; no firm D call. V lost 3 bases, J lost 4 bases, and 16 bases lay in between. CDR1 and CDR2 from the germline V gene are GTSNPN and SVGIG (reference sequence). There are 15 residues in the CDR3. CDR3 residues: CAWSPSTNRYNEQFF. CDR3 nucleotides: TGTGCCTGGAGCCCCTCCACAAATAGATACAATGAGCAGTTCTTC.

The chain uses TRBV15 and TRBJ2-7; maybe TRBD1 (5 bases). This CDR3 contains 14 residues. V shed 0 bases and J shed 2 bases, with 8 bases lying between them. Looked up from germline, CDR1 is LNHNV and CDR2 is YYDKDF (reference sequence). CDR3 nucleotide sequence: TGTGCCACCAGCAGAGATTCAGGGCCCTACGAGCAGTACTTC. Its protein is CATSRDSGPYEQYF.

V gene TRBV19 combines with J gene TRBJ2-1; no reliable D call. V was pared by 6 bases and J by 6 bases, with 9 bases between. Germline V gene data show CDR1 as LNHDA and CDR2 as SQIVND (reference sequence). The length of the CDR3 is 12 residues. CDR3 nucleotides: TGTGCCAGTAGGTCCTTACTCAATGAGCAGTTCTTC. Residues: CASRSLLNEQFF.

This chain links TRBV10-3 with TRBJ2-5, with D possibly being TRBD1 (6 bases). Judging by the DNA end, TRBJ2-7 fits better; the J call may be wrong. The CDR3 runs 11 residues. Germline-derived CDR1 and CDR2 are ENHRY and SYGVKD. Here the CDR3 reads CAIRQGHEQYF. CDR3 nucleotides: TGTGCCATCAGACAGGGTCACGAGCAGTACTTC.

The chain is built from TRBV5-4 and TRBJ1-5; D unclear. This CDR3 region has 15 residues. Germline V gene sequence: CDR1 SGHNT, CDR2 YYREEE (reference sequence). Between the trimmed V and J ends, which lost 0 bases and 4 bases, there was a span of 11 bases. The CDR3 spells CASSLGQTLNQPQHF. CDR3 nucleotide sequence: TGTGCCAGCAGCTTGGGTCAGACGCTGAATCAGCCCCAGCATTTT.

V is TRBV5-6 and J is TRBJ2-5, with 9 bases identical to TRBD2. From germline, CDR1 is SGHDT and CDR2 YYEEEE. The CDR3 loop spans 16 amino acids. V was pared by 2 bases and J by 4 bases, with 9 bases of the junction left unmatched. CDR3 amino acids: CASSFDSGRRGETQYF. CDR3 sequence (DNA): TGTGCCAGCAGCTTTGATAGCGGGAGAAGGGGAGAGACCCAGTACTTC. The complete variable domain, with remaining parts taken from reference TRBV5-6 and TRBJ2-5, reads DAGVTQSPTHLIKTRGQQVTLRCSPKSGHDTVSWYQQALGQGPQFIFQYYEEEERQRGNFPDRFSGHQFPNYSSELNVNALLLGDSALYLCASSFDSGRRGETQYFGPGTRLLVL.